What follows describes a single T cell receptor beta chain. What antigen it recognizes has not been identified. The input lacks base qualities; no much larger clone sits a single base away. The sample has other DNA sequences that encode this CDR3 too. Using the deep immunoSEQ assay, multiplex PCR amplified TCR CDR3 regions from genomic DNA. For each cell subset, the extracted genomic DNA was distributed evenly across all wells of several immunoSEQ 96-well plates, and each plate served as one replicate. For sorted subsets, each replicate PCR was loaded with approximately 0.2 ug genomic DNA, equivalent to about 33,000 T cell genomes. Purified libraries were quantified with a Qubit 3.0 fluorometer, sized on a Bioanalyzer 2100, and re-quantified with the KAPA Library Quantification kit. Every immunoSEQ 96-well plate was sequenced on a dedicated single-read 150-cycle Illumina NextSeq 550 flow cell. As for how the authors treated the data: Because only junctional sequences without quality scores were contained in the immunoSEQ output, filtering matching that applied to full-length reads could not be performed. Sequences were annotated with PyIR, a Python wrapper for IgBLAST v1.9, using IMGT germline references to assign V/J genes and CDR3. Reads were filtered out if the reads had weak V/J assignments (E-value above 1e-6), no CDR3, stop codons, out-of-frame junctions, or ambiguous translated residues. V3J clonotypes were defined as sequences sharing the same inferred V gene, J gene, and CDR3 amino acid sequence. To compute the percentage overlap between repertoires, the number of shared unique clonotypes was divided by the size of the smaller repertoire. Richness of each repertoire was evaluated using RTK rarefaction, the Chao1 estimator, and Recon v2.1 estimates of unobserved clonotypes. For all TCRbeta clonotypes obtained by the gDNA method from four donors, generation probabilities were computed with OLGA. Not all clones reach the TCRdb copy of this immuneACCESS table, which keeps in-frame sequences only. Checked studies attribute under half of the gap to unresolved V genes and leave the rest unexplained. Clonal size and the V and J genes are those of that table, whereas D and trimming came from the DNA. This sample holds hundreds of thousands of clones; 90% to 96% were observed only once. Jointly, the top ten make up roughly 0.06% of the sample.

There are 14 amino acids in the CDR3, from cysteine to phenylalanine inclusive. The retained sequence is limited to the CDR3, 42 bases, with the frame set at the first base. V loses 1 base, J loses 2 bases, and the germline ends lie 8 bases apart. The germline V gene yields KGHSH for CDR1 and LQKENI for CDR2. The donors were healthy, HIV-negative adults who had no recently reported acute infections or vaccinations. All donors were Caucasian adults living in Nashville, Tennessee, USA. Magnetic negative selection was used to enrich CD4+ T cells, after which naive cells were positively selected on CD45RA and the negative fraction became the memory subset. Blood was obtained by leukapheresis, after which PBMCs were separated by Ficoll-Histopaque density gradient centrifugation and cryopreserved in liquid nitrogen vapor phase. Analytical flow cytometry was used to check the purity and quantity of each magnetically sorted T cell population. Genomic DNA was isolated from every sorted fraction and measured by UV absorbance on a Nanodrop 2000c.

The sample comes from a study of shared clonotypes between healthy human individuals (dated by TCRdb to the early 2020s). Background on the whole study: Two women and three men aged 18 to 49 years were included in the cohort. For each donor, CD4 naive and CD4 memory were each run on three plates, CD8 naive on two plates, and CD8 memory on one plate. Blood TCR repertoires of four to six healthy adults were deeply sequenced to estimate repertoire size and the extent of clonotype sharing between individuals. Each donor's leukapheresis produced roughly between roughly 0.85 and 9 billion PBMCs. To increase sequencing depth and limit assay-specific biases, different laboratories used diverse techniques to prepare libraries and sequence TCR repertoires.

General findings and caveats noted by the study authors: Sharing across a handful of donors was observed for about 5% of naive CD4, 3% to 4% of naive CD8, about 2.5% of memory CD4, and roughly 0.43% of memory CD8 clonotypes. Compared with non-shared clonotypes, clonotypes shared by all four sorted-subset donors had higher generation probabilities. Pairwise subsampling indicated that sequencing depth was expected to affect the degree of clonotype sharing among donors. Sampling was limited to blood, and TCR repertoires in tissue likely differ from TCR repertoires in blood. Because the study included only a small number of donors, the genetic and exposure-history diversity represented was limited. Even with the large sequencing depth, rarefaction of the sorted-subset datasets indicated that sequencing was incomplete. Naive subsets generally had larger estimated clonotype richness than memory subsets did.

This TCR derives from a woman aged 30 to 39 in good health. The chain joins TRBV18 to TRBJ2-5; matching of 6 bases hints at TRBD2 as the D gene. Sequenced sample: naive CD4+ T cells sorted from blood. According to the study, the label for this sample's cell subset or site signals: CD45RA+ positively selected. The sequenced DNA is TGTGCCAGCTCACCACGGGGACTGCAAGAGACCCAGTACTTC. This sequence encodes CASSPRGLQETQYF.